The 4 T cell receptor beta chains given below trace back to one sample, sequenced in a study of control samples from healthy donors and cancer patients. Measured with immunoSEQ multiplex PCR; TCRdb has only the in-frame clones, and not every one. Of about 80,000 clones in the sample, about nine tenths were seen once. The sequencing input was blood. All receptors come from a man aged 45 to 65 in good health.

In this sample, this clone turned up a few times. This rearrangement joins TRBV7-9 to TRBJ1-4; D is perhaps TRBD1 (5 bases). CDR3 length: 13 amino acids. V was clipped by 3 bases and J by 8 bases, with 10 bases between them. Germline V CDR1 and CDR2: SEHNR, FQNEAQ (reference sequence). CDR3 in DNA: TGTGCCAGCAGCTTCCAGGGTGGAGAAAAACTGTTTTTT. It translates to CASSFQGGEKLFF.

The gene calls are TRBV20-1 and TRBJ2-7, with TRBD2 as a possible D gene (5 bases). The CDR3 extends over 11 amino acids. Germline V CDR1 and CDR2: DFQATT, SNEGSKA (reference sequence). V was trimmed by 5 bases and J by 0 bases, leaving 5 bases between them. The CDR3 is CSARDSYEQYF. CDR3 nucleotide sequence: TGCAGTGCTCGGGACTCCTACGAGCAGTACTTC.

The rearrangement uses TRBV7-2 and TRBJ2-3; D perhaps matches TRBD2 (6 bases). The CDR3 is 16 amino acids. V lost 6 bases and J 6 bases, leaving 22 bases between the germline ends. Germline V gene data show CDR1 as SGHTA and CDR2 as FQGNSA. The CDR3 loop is CASSQAGPSPEDTQYF. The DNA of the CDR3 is TGTGCCAGCAGTCAGGCGGGACCGTCTCCAGAGGATACGCAGTATTTT.

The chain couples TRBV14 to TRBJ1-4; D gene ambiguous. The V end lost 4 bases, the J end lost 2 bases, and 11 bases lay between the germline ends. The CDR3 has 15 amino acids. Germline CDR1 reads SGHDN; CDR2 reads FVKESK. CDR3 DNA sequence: TGTGCCAGCAGCCCCAGAGTTGGGACTAATGAAAAACTGTTTTTT. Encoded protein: CASSPRVGTNEKLFF.